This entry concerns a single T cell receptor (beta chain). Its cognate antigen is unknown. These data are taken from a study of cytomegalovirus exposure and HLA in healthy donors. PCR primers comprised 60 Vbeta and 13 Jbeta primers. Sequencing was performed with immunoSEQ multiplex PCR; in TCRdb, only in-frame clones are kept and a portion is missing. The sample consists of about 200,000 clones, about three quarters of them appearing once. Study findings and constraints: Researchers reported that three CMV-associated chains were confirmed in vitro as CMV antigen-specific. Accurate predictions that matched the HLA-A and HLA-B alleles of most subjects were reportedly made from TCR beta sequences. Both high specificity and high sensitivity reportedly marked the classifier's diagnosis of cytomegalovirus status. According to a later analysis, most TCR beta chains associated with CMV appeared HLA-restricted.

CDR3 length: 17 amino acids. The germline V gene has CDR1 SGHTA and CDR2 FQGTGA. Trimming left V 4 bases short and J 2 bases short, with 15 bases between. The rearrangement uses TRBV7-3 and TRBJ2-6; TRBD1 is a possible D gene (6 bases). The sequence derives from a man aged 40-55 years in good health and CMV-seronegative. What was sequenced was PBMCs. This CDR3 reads CASSYRGTGTGANVLTF. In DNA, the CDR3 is TGTGCCAGCAGCTATAGGGGGACCGGGACTGGGGCCAACGTCCTGACTTTC.